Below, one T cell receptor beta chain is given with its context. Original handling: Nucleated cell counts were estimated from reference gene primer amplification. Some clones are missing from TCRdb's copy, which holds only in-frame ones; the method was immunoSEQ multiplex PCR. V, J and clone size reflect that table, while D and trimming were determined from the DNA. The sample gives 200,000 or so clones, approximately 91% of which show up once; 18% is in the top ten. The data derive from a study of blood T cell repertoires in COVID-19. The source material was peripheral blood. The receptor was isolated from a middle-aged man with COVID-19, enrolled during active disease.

The CDR3 is CASSPWFSGRGDTQYF. CDR3 bases: TGTGCCAGCAGCCCCTGGTTTAGCGGGAGGGGAGATACGCAGTATTTT. The J gene is TRBJ2-3, the V gene TRBV6-9, with TRBD2 matching over 11 bases. The CDR3 has 16 residues. Trimming removed 6 bases from V and 5 bases from J; junction bases left unmatched: 10. CDR1 MNHGY and CDR2 SVAAGI come from the germline V gene.